This entry lists 8 T cell receptor beta chains sequenced from one sample in a study of a mutant IDH1 vaccine in newly diagnosed glioma (TCRdb year 2021). These receptors have no identified antigens. Library method: the immunoSEQ multiplex PCR assay. TCRdb took this table from immuneACCESS and kept in-frame rearrangements with V and J called. Such tables lack part of the clones; where checked against another copy, unresolved V genes explain under half of the gap, and the rest is unexplained. The sample table records tens of thousands of clones; about 80% of these occur just once. 4% to 5.5% of the sample comes from the top ten. What the time point label conveys for this sample: week 47, end of study. A 20-mer mutant IDH1 peptide at 300 micrograms in Montanide made up each vaccine dose, which was injected subcutaneously together with topical imiquimod. This sample comprised PBMCs, obtained from a glioma patient whose treatment included an IDH1 peptide vaccine. The receptors originated from a woman aged 40 to 50 with glioma. Some clones in this sample may be carry-over from other donors' samples.

Judged by abundance, this clone is medium-sized. Relative to the germline gene, one junction end is altered; a read error may explain this. The chain recombines TRBV23-1 with TRBJ1-5; D is unresolved. TRBV23-1 has ORF status, its function being uncertain. The CDR3 runs 12 residues. The CDR3 protein is CASSLRNRPQHF. CDR3 DNA sequence: TGCGCCAGCAGTCTAAGAAATCGGCCCCAGCATTTT.

The rearrangement links TRBV18 to TRBJ2-2; no definite D call. Trimming removed 1 base from V and 5 bases from J, with 11 bases in between. Germline V gene data show CDR1 as KGHSH and CDR2 as LQKENI. The CDR3 has 15 residues. The CDR3, as DNA: TGTGCCAGCTCACCACGGCTGGCCGAGACCGGGGAGCTGTTTTTT. Translation gives CASSPRLAETGELFF.

The genes are TRBV9 and TRBJ2-7; either TRBD1 or TRBD2 may fit D (5 bases each). Germline CDR1 and CDR2: SGDLS and YYNGEE. The ends were cut back, 0 bases at V and 2 bases at J, with 15 bases in the middle. This CDR3 is 16 amino acids long. CDR3 sequence (DNA): TGTGCCAGCAGCGTAGGTGGGACGGGTGTCACCTACGAGCAGTACTTC. Its translation: CASSVGGTGVTYEQYF.

This chain uses TRBV15 with TRBJ1-2; 8 bases are a match to TRBD1. This CDR3 spans 15 amino acids. The germline V gene has CDR1 LNHNV and CDR2 YYDKDF (reference sequence). Unmatched junction bases numbered 9, after V lost 5 bases and J lost 4 bases. CDR3 nucleotide sequence: TGTGCCACCAGCGCCCGACAGGGGAAAAGCTATGGCTACACCTTC. Its protein product is CATSARQGKSYGYTF. Together with reference TRBV15 and TRBJ1-2, the CDR3 gives the full variable domain: DAMVIQNPRYQVTQFGKPVTLSCSQTLNHNVMYWYQQKSSQAPKLLFHYYDKDFNNEADTPDNFQSRRPNTSFCFLDIRSPGLGDTAMYLCATSARQGKSYGYTFGSGTRLTVV.

The genes are TRBV27 and TRBJ2-7, with 7 bases matching TRBD1. This CDR3 is 15 amino acids long. Looked up from germline, CDR1 is MNHEY and CDR2 is SMNVEV (reference sequence). V was pared by 3 bases and J by 4 bases, with 9 bases of the junction left unmatched. The CDR3 DNA is TGTGCCAGCAGTTTTGTGGCAGGGGGTCCGTACGAGCAGTACTTC. Amino acids: CASSFVAGGPYEQYF.

V is TRBV11-2 and J is TRBJ1-2; TRBD1 is a possible D gene (6 bases). Trimming cost V 5 bases and J 4 bases, with 17 bases left between them. CDR1 SGHAT and CDR2 FQNNGV come from the germline V gene. This CDR3 has 15 amino acids. This chain's CDR3 is CASSPNRDRSYGYTF. The CDR3 coding sequence is TGTGCCAGCAGCCCCAACCGCGACAGGTCCTATGGCTACACCTTC.

A single count supports this clone. The genes are TRBV5-1 and TRBJ2-2, with 8 bases lining up with TRBD1. The CDR3 covers 16 residues. V lost 2 bases to trimming and J lost 1 base; unmatched junction nucleotides: 4. From germline, CDR1 is SGHRS and CDR2 YFSETQ. CDR3 DNA: TGCGCCAGCAGCTTCGGCGGACAGGGGAACACCGGGGAGCTGTTTTTT. Translating it yields CASSFGGQGNTGELFF.

The rearrangement links TRBV10-3 to TRBJ2-1, with TRBD2 matching 9 bases. J lost 7 bases, V lost 6 bases, and 7 bases had no gene match. The CDR3 totals 14 residues. CDR1 ENHRY and CDR2 SYGVKD come from the germline V gene. This chain's CDR3 is CAISGAGGLNEQFF. CDR3 bases: TGTGCCATCAGCGGGGCGGGGGGGTTAAATGAGCAGTTCTTC.